Below are 27 T cell receptor beta chains sequenced from a single sample in a study of T cell responses to AZD1222 COVID-19 vaccine. Only in-frame clones appear in the TCRdb table, and some are missing; sequencing was by immunoSEQ multiplex PCR. Here the sample spans approximately 140,000 clones, roughly nine tenths being singletons. The sample in question was peripheral blood, obtained 28 days after the second AZD1222 dose. The source is an adult who received the AZD1222 COVID-19 vaccine.

V gene TRBV7-7 combines with J gene TRBJ2-1, with a weak D call TRBD2 (6 bases). Germline V lookup: CDR1 SSHAT, CDR2 FNYEAQ (reference sequence). The CDR3 consists of 16 residues. Trimming took off 5 bases at V and 0 bases at J, with 14 bases between the two ends. This CDR3 reads CASSPFMGGSYNEQFF. The CDR3, as DNA: TGTGCCAGCAGCCCATTCATGGGGGGCTCCTACAATGAGCAGTTCTTC.

The chain combines TRBV7-9 with TRBJ2-3, with 9 bases identical to TRBD2. The CDR3 contains 17 residues. V lost 0 bases to trimming and J lost 2 bases; unmatched junction nucleotides: 6. Germline assignment: CDR1 SEHNR and CDR2 FQNEAQ (reference sequence). The DNA of the CDR3 is TGTGCCAGCAGCTTAGCGGTCGTAGCGGGAGTCACAGATACGCAGTATTTT. This gives the protein CASSLAVVAGVTDTQYF.

Note on this clone: The sample carries other DNA sequences with the same CDR3. This rearrangement joins TRBV7-9 to TRBJ1-5; the match to TRBD1 covers 7 bases. V lost 1 base and J lost 3; bases outside the gene matches: 3. Germline CDR1 reads SEHNR; CDR2 reads FQNEAQ (reference sequence). The CDR3 consists of 15 residues. The CDR3 loop is CASSLGTGPNQPQHF. The DNA of the CDR3 is TGTGCCAGCAGCTTAGGGACAGGCCCCAATCAGCCCCAGCATTTT.

The gene calls are TRBV15 and TRBJ2-1; the match to TRBD2 covers 11 bases. Germline CDR1 LNHNV, CDR2 YYDKDF (reference sequence). V shed 5 bases, J shed 8 bases, and the junction held 8 bases outside the gene matches. The CDR3 totals 15 residues. The CDR3 bases are TGTGCCACCAGCTTCCGACTAGCGGGAAAGGATGAGCAGTTCTTC. Translated, it gives CATSFRLAGKDEQFF.

This clone was observed a single time. This chain connects TRBV19 to TRBJ2-7, with D perhaps TRBD2 (6 bases). The CDR3 sequence is 14 residues long. With 7 bases removed from V and 5 bases from J, the gap between germline ends came to 18 bases. The germline CDR1 and CDR2 sequences are LNHDA and SQIVND (reference sequence). For the CDR3, the DNA is TGTGCCAGTACCACGGGGCGGGACGTCGACGAGCAGTACTTC. This sequence encodes CASTTGRDVDEQYF.

The V call is TRBV5-1, the J call TRBJ2-1; 8 nucleotides agree with TRBD2. V was clipped by 1 base and J by 9 bases; unmatched bases: 9. This CDR3 has 15 amino acids. The germline CDR1 and CDR2 sequences are SGHRS and YFSETQ. CDR3 sequence reads: CASSLTTSVDVEQFF. DNA of the CDR3: TGCGCCAGCAGCTTGACGACTAGCGTGGATGTTGAGCAGTTCTTC.

The rearrangement joins TRBV14 to TRBJ1-6; 9 bases fit TRBD1. Germline V gene lookup returns CDR1 SGHDN and CDR2 FVKESK. With V trimmed by 5 bases and J by 9 bases, 5 bases remained unmatched. This CDR3 is built from 14 residues. CDR3 nucleotides: TGTGCCAGCAGCAAGGACAGGGGAGGTTCACCCCTCCACTTT. Its protein is CASSKDRGGSPLHF.

The V call is TRBV4-3, the J call TRBJ1-1; 7 bases fit TRBD1. From germline, CDR1 is LGHNA and CDR2 YSLEER. The CDR3 totals 15 residues. J gave up 7 bases and V 0 bases, and 8 bases lay outside the gene matches. CDR3 DNA sequence: TGCGCCAGCAGCCAAGATCAGGGGGGCCCCTTTGAAGCTTTCTTT. Translation: CASSQDQGGPFEAFF.

The chain joins TRBV6-2 or TRBV6-3 to TRBJ2-7, with D uncertain. Looked up from germline, CDR1 is MNHEY and CDR2 is SVGEGT. Trimming removed 5 bases at V and 3 bases at J, with 5 bases between. The CDR3 runs to 11 residues. The CDR3: CASSDVYEQYF. CDR3 nucleotides: TGTGCCAGCAGTGATGTCTACGAGCAGTACTTC.

The chain couples TRBV24-1 to TRBJ1-2, with a possible D match to TRBD1 (5 bases). This CDR3 is built from 13 residues. Trimming cost V 3 bases and J 4 bases, with 8 bases left between them. Germline CDR1 KGHDR, CDR2 SFDVKD. This CDR3 reads CATSDGAGYGYTF. DNA of the CDR3: TGTGCCACCAGTGATGGGGCTGGCTATGGCTACACCTTC.

The V call is TRBV5-8, the J call TRBJ2-7; D remains unclear. The CDR3 runs to 13 residues. The germline CDR1 and CDR2 sequences are SGHTS and YDEGEE. The germline V and J ends were trimmed by 6 bases and 4 bases, with 14 bases remaining between them. As DNA, the CDR3 is TGTGCCAGCACAATTACGGTTCTTTACGAGCAGTACTTC. This translates into CASTITVLYEQYF.

The gene calls are TRBV28 and TRBJ1-5, with D possibly TRBD1 on 6 matching bases. CDR3 length: 18 residues. Germline-derived CDR1 and CDR2 are MDHEN and SYDVKM. V was shortened by 4 bases and J by 1 base, with 20 bases between the two germline ends. In DNA, the CDR3 is TGTGCCAGCAGTTCACGGGCTCGGGGGCGAAGGAGCAATCAGCCCCAGCATTTT. Amino acids: CASSSRARGRRSNQPQHF. Full variable domain (missing parts from reference TRBV28 and TRBJ1-5): DVKVTQSSRYLVKRTGEKVFLECVQDMDHENMFWYRQDPGLGLRLIYFSYDVKMKEKGDIPEGYSVSREKKERFSLILESASTNQTSMYLCASSSRARGRRSNQPQHFGDGTRLSIL.

The chain is built from TRBV20-1 and TRBJ1-2, with 8 bases lining up with TRBD1. This CDR3 is built from 14 residues. Trimming took 3 bases from V and 3 from J; bases not matched to a gene: 6. Germline V lookup: CDR1 DFQATT, CDR2 SNEGSKA (reference sequence). CDR3 amino acids: CSASGGQGYYGYTF. The CDR3 bases are TGCAGTGCTAGTGGCGGACAGGGTTACTATGGCTACACCTTC.

CDR3 residues: CASSLEHNSYEQYF. DNA for the CDR3: TGTGCCAGCAGTTTAGAACACAACTCCTACGAGCAGTACTTC. This chain connects TRBV27 to TRBJ2-7; unclear D gene. This CDR3 contains 14 residues. V was shortened by 2 bases and J by 0 bases, with 8 bases between the two germline ends. Germline V gene sequence: CDR1 MNHEY, CDR2 SMNVEV (reference sequence).

The DNA for the CDR3 is TGTGCCAGCTCACCGGGTCGGAGCTATGGCTACACCTTC. Its protein is CASSPGRSYGYTF. This rearrangement joins TRBV18 to TRBJ1-2, with D hard to call. CDR1 and CDR2 (germline): KGHSH, LQKENI. The CDR3 length is 13 residues. The V end lost 3 bases, the J end lost 4 bases, and 9 bases lay between the germline ends. Full variable domain (missing parts from reference TRBV18 and TRBJ1-2): NAGVMQNPRHLVRRRGQEARLRCSPMKGHSHVYWYRQLPEEGLKFMVYLQKENIIDESGMPKERFSAEFPKEGPSILRIQQVVRGDSAAYFCASSPGRSYGYTFGSGTRLTVV.

This chain joins TRBV12-3 or TRBV12-4 and TRBJ2-5, with unresolved D. CDR3 length: 13 amino acids. Trimming took 5 bases from V and 1 from J, leaving 8 bases between them. CDR3: CASSPGSQETQYF. The CDR3, as DNA: TGTGCCAGCAGTCCAGGATCCCAAGAGACCCAGTACTTC.

The chain carries TRBV6-6 and TRBJ1-6, with 10 bases that match TRBD1. Germline values: CDR1 MNHNY, CDR2 SVGAGI (reference sequence). The ends lost 7 bases at V and 6 bases at J; junction bases unmatched: 3. This CDR3 region has 14 residues. The CDR3 sequence: CASTRDRGNSPLHF. The CDR3, as DNA: TGTGCCAGCACCCGGGACAGGGGTAATTCACCCCTCCACTTT.

This clone has only one observation. The chain links TRBV10-3 to TRBJ1-1; TRBD1 aligns across 9 bases. Germline CDR1 is ENHRY and CDR2 is SYGVKD. V gave up 7 bases and J gave up 1 base; unmatched junction bases: 4. The CDR3 has 14 residues. The CDR3 reads CAIKSGQGNTEAFF. The DNA of the CDR3 is TGTGCCATCAAATCGGGACAGGGGAACACTGAAGCTTTCTTT.

This clone is a singleton in its sample. The chain uses TRBV3-1 (or the pseudogene TRBV3-2) and TRBJ1-4; D is undetermined. The CDR3 sequence is 18 residues long. The germline V and J ends were trimmed by 1 base and 10 bases, with 25 bases remaining between them. Per germline, CDR1 LGHDT and CDR2 YNNKEL (reference sequence). The CDR3 loop is CASSQVGLEGGKRRKLFF. Here the CDR3 DNA reads TGTGCCAGCAGCCAAGTAGGGCTCGAGGGTGGCAAACGAAGAAAACTGTTTTTT.

This chain joins TRBV7-3 and TRBJ2-5; D may be TRBD1 (6 bases). CDR1 SGHTA and CDR2 FQGTGA come from the germline V gene. This CDR3 contains 16 residues. Trimming removed 5 bases at V and 2 bases at J, with 18 bases between. The CDR3 here is CASSQTGNPGQETQYF. CDR3 coding DNA: TGTGCCAGCAGCCAAACAGGGAACCCGGGGCAAGAGACCCAGTACTTC. The full variable domain, completed using reference TRBV7-3 and TRBJ2-5, is GAGVSQTPSNKVTEKGKYVELRCDPISGHTALYWYRQSLGQGPEFLIYFQGTGAADDSGLPNDRFFAVRPEGSVSTLKIQRTERGDSAVYLCASSQTGNPGQETQYFGPGTRLLVL.

This chain uses TRBV11-2 with TRBJ2-5; the D is unclear. The CDR3 totals 15 residues. With 3 bases removed from V and 4 bases from J, the gap between germline ends came to 15 bases. Per germline, CDR1 SGHAT and CDR2 FQNNGV. The CDR3 nucleotides read TGTGCCAGCAGCTTTATACGGTCCCTTCTAGAGACCCAGTACTTC. Protein: CASSFIRSLLETQYF.

The chain has TRBV6-1 and TRBJ1-6; D is unclear. The CDR3 is 17 residues long. The V and J ends lost 0 bases and 0 bases respectively, with 9 bases between them. Germline lookup yields CDR1 MNHNS and CDR2 SASEGT. CDR3 region: CASSEALQSSYNSPLHF. In DNA form, the CDR3 reads TGTGCCAGCAGTGAAGCGCTACAGAGCTCCTATAATTCACCCCTCCACTTT.

The genes are TRBV7-8 and TRBJ2-7, with a tentative D call TRBD2 (6 bases). V gave up 5 bases and J gave up 2 bases, with 16 bases separating them. The V gene's germline CDR1 is SGHVS and CDR2 FQNEAQ. The CDR3 is 15 amino acids. The CDR3 DNA sequence: TGTGCCAGCAGCCTCGTCGGTGGCGGGGCCTACGAGCAGTACTTC. This codes for CASSLVGGGAYEQYF.

This clone appeared a single time. The rearrangement uses TRBV11-3 and TRBJ2-2; 11 nucleotides match TRBD2. The CDR3 is 16 residues long. Germline values: CDR1 SGHNT, CDR2 YENEEA. Germline trimming cut 3 bases from V and 4 bases from J; bases unmatched to any gene: 4. The CDR3: CASSFIAGGPTGELFF. The CDR3 region has the DNA TGTGCCAGCAGCTTCATAGCGGGAGGGCCCACCGGGGAGCTGTTTTTT.

This clone was observed once. The chain combines TRBV5-1 with TRBJ2-3; 9 bases line up with TRBD1. The CDR3 has 15 residues. Germline lookup yields CDR1 SGHRS and CDR2 YFSETQ. Trimming took 6 bases from V and 0 from J; bases not matched to a gene: 5. CDR3 loop: CASTAGQGSTDTQYF. CDR3 DNA: TGCGCCAGCACAGCGGGACAGGGTAGCACAGATACGCAGTATTTT.

J is TRBJ2-7 and V is TRBV11-3; 7 bases agree with TRBD1. Germline V gene lookup returns CDR1 SGHNT and CDR2 YENEEA. The junction had 19 bases not matched to a gene; V was cut back by 9 bases and J by 2 bases. The CDR3 loop spans 17 amino acids. The CDR3 bases are TGTGCCAGATACCCCTTTTTACTAGGGACAGAAACCTACGAGCAGTACTTC. It specifies CARYPFLLGTETYEQYF.

Here the CDR3 DNA reads TGTGCCAGCAGCTTATCCGGGAATCAGCCCCAGCATTTT. As protein: CASSLSGNQPQHF. The V and J genes are TRBV7-3 and TRBJ1-5; no definite D call. Germline V gene lookup returns CDR1 SGHTA and CDR2 FQGTGA. The CDR3 sequence is 13 residues long. With 2 bases removed from V and 4 bases from J, the gap between germline ends came to 6 bases.